This record looks at one T cell receptor beta chain sequence and its context. As yet, its antigen is unknown. Here immunoSEQ multiplex PCR was the method, and the copy in TCRdb shows in-frame clones only, minus some. Here the sample spans some 38,000 clones, around nine tenths being singletons. V was trimmed by 6 bases and J by 10 bases, leaving 35 bases between them. From germline, CDR1 is LGHNT and CDR2 FRNRAP. This CDR3 has 19 amino acids. This entry is derived from a study of T cells in localized non-small cell lung cancer. Study-level points and caveats: Appearance in adjacent lung was seen for a median approximately 60 of the top 100 tumor clones. Without multi-region sequencing, intratumor heterogeneity could not be excluded. Maximal T cell clonality occurred in uninvolved adjacent lung, with tumor ranking below it.

This material consisted of peripheral blood, taken before any cancer treatment. The sequence came from a female donor over 55 with stage I lung adenocarcinoma. V gene TRBV12-5 combines with J gene TRBJ2-3; perhaps D is TRBD1 or TRBD2 (5 bases each). The DNA for the CDR3 is TGTGCTAGTGGGCCGTCCCCCTCGCGGCCTGGGGGTAATTTGATTGCGCAGTATTTT. Protein sequence: CASGPSPSRPGGNLIAQYF.